A single sample is the source of the 23 T cell receptor beta chains below, sequenced in a study of shared clonotypes between healthy human individuals. The table came from immunoSEQ multiplex PCR; TCRdb's copy has only in-frame clones and leaves some out. The table includes about 600,000 clones, less than 98% detected once. Sequences were obtained from naive CD4+ T cells sorted from blood. Subset described: CD45RA+ positively selected. The receptors originated from a woman under 40 in good health.

The chain carries TRBV6-5 and TRBJ2-7; D perhaps matches TRBD1 (5 bases). The germline V gene has CDR1 MNHEY and CDR2 SVGAGI. The CDR3 sequence is 15 residues long. Trimming shortened V by 2 bases and J by 4 bases, and 15 bases separated the two germline ends. Written as DNA, the CDR3 is TGTGCCAGCAGTTACCTAGGCAGGGCTCAATACGAGCAGTACTTC. This sequence encodes CASSYLGRAQYEQYF.

J is TRBJ2-1 and V is TRBV7-9; D is unresolved. Germline V gene sequence: CDR1 SEHNR, CDR2 FQNEAQ (reference sequence). This CDR3 has 15 amino acids. Trimming took off 1 base at V and 4 bases at J, with 11 bases between the two ends. The CDR3 sequence is CASSLVGSYYNEQFF. CDR3 sequence (DNA): TGTGCCAGCAGCTTAGTGGGCAGTTATTACAATGAGCAGTTCTTC.

A single count supports this clone. The rearrangement joins TRBV5-1 to TRBJ2-3; D unclear. The V and J ends lost 0 bases and 8 bases respectively, with 4 bases between them. Germline assignment: CDR1 SGHRS and CDR2 YFSETQ. The CDR3 length is 11 residues. CDR3 nucleotide sequence: TGCGCCAGCAGCTTGGAGGCTACGCAGTATTTT. Translating gives CASSLEATQYF.

The chain joins TRBV27 to TRBJ1-2, with a weak D call TRBD1 (5 bases). With 2 bases removed from V and 2 bases from J, the gap between germline ends came to 12 bases. The CDR3 is 15 amino acids. Germline values: CDR1 MNHEY, CDR2 SMNVEV (reference sequence). The CDR3 sequence is CASSLGTGRNYGYTF. The CDR3 DNA follows: TGTGCCAGCAGTTTAGGCACAGGCCGAAACTATGGCTACACCTTC.

This clone has just one count. V and J are TRBV27 and TRBJ2-6, with unresolved D. CDR1 is MNHEY, CDR2 SMNVEV, per germline (reference sequence). This CDR3 spans 17 amino acids. The germline V and J ends were trimmed by 5 bases and 0 bases, with 14 bases remaining between them. The CDR3 DNA follows: TGTGCCAGCAGTCCTGCTCCCCAGTCCTCTGGGGCCAACGTCCTGACTTTC. Encoded protein: CASSPAPQSSGANVLTF.

This clone was detected only once. The rearrangement joins TRBV19 to TRBJ2-7, with D tentatively TRBD1 (6 bases). The CDR3 runs to 13 residues. CDR1 and CDR2 (germline): LNHDA, SQIVND (reference sequence). Trimming removed 4 bases at V and 6 bases at J, with 13 bases between. CDR3: CASSTQTGTEQYF. CDR3 nucleotides: TGTGCCAGTAGTACACAAACAGGGACCGAGCAGTACTTC.

J is TRBJ2-5 and V is TRBV5-1; TRBD2 agrees at 7 bases. Germline V CDR1 and CDR2: SGHRS, YFSETQ. J gave up 10 bases and V 4 bases, and 10 bases lay outside the gene matches. The CDR3 extends over 13 amino acids. Written as DNA, the CDR3 is TGCGCCAGCAGCCCGGGGACTACCCGGGGCCAGTACTTC. Translating gives CASSPGTTRGQYF.

The J gene is TRBJ2-6, the V gene TRBV5-1; 10 positions match TRBD1. The length of the CDR3 is 17 residues. CDR1 is SGHRS and CDR2 is YFSETQ in the germline V gene. The junction had 3 bases not matched to a gene; V was cut back by 3 bases and J by 0 bases. DNA for the CDR3: TGCGCCAGCAGCTCAGGACAGGGGGACTCTGGGGCCAACGTCCTGACTTTC. It yields the protein CASSSGQGDSGANVLTF.

This chain links TRBV18 with TRBJ2-7; D remains ambiguous. The germline CDR1 and CDR2 sequences are KGHSH and LQKENI. V dropped 1 base and J dropped 9 bases, with 19 bases sitting between them. The CDR3 spans 15 residues. The CDR3 loop reads CASSPRQAQRSRQYF. DNA of the CDR3: TGTGCCAGCTCACCACGCCAAGCGCAAAGGTCTAGGCAGTACTTC.

The V gene is TRBV5-1, the J gene TRBJ2-7, with D tentatively TRBD1 (6 bases). The CDR3 spans 19 residues. The ends were cut back, 0 bases at V and 0 bases at J, with 22 bases in the middle. The V gene's germline CDR1 is SGHRS and CDR2 YFSETQ. The CDR3 DNA reads TGCGCCAGCAGCTTGGGTCCTTCCGTACAGGGAAGAAACTCCTACGAGCAGTACTTC. Protein product: CASSLGPSVQGRNSYEQYF.

The CDR3 is CAITGSGASTDTQYF. In DNA form, the CDR3 reads TGTGCCATCACGGGAAGCGGAGCTAGCACAGATACGCAGTATTTT. J is TRBJ2-3 and V is TRBV10-3; maybe TRBD2 (5 bases). Germline V gene lookup returns CDR1 ENHRY and CDR2 SYGVKD. The CDR3 is 15 amino acids. With 7 bases removed from V and 0 bases from J, the gap between germline ends came to 14 bases.

The J gene is TRBJ2-5, the V gene TRBV2; 7 bases agree with TRBD2. CDR3 length: 12 residues. Germline V gene sequence: CDR1 SNHLY, CDR2 FYNNEI. With 7 bases clipped from V and 1 base from J, the junction kept 0 bases outside the gene matches. The CDR3 nucleotides are TGTGCCAGCACTAGCGGCCAAGAGACCCAGTACTTC. It encodes CASTSGQETQYF.

This chain connects TRBV5-1 to TRBJ2-1; D is perhaps TRBD2 (6 bases). CDR3 length: 16 amino acids. The ends were cut back, 0 bases at V and 3 bases at J, with 13 bases in the middle. The V gene's germline CDR1 is SGHRS and CDR2 YFSETQ. In DNA form, the CDR3 reads TGCGCCAGCAGCTTGGACCCGGGACTGAACTACAATGAGCAGTTCTTC. Encoded protein: CASSLDPGLNYNEQFF.

This chain uses TRBV19 with TRBJ2-3; no reliable D call. The CDR3 runs to 13 residues. The V end was cut by 4 bases, the J end by 5 bases, with 10 bases between. Germline V gene lookup returns CDR1 LNHDA and CDR2 SQIVND (reference sequence). In DNA, the CDR3 is TGTGCCAGTAGTACCGTATGGGGAGATACGCAGTATTTT. Translation gives CASSTVWGDTQYF.

The chain is built from TRBV6-1 and TRBJ1-5; no firm D call. Germline-derived CDR1 and CDR2 are MNHNS and SASEGT. Trimming took off 5 bases at V and 9 bases at J, with 17 bases between the two ends. The CDR3 runs to 14 residues. The CDR3 nucleotides are TGTGCCAGCAGTTCTGACGGATCCGTAACGCCCCAGCATTTT. Translated, it gives CASSSDGSVTPQHF.

This clone showed up just once. The sample carries other DNA sequences with the same CDR3. The V gene is TRBV6-5, the J gene TRBJ1-5; 8 nucleotides line up with TRBD1. This CDR3 region has 15 residues. V trimming: 5 bases; J trimming: 0 bases; junction bases outside the gene matches: 3. Per germline, CDR1 MNHEY and CDR2 SVGAGI. Here the CDR3 DNA reads TGTGCCAGCAGTAGAGACAGGGGTAGCAATCAGCCCCAGCATTTT. This gives the protein CASSRDRGSNQPQHF.

The chain joins TRBV25-1 to TRBJ2-4, with D unclear. V lost 7 bases and J 9 bases, leaving 13 bases between the germline ends. The CDR3 length is 12 residues. Germline assignment: CDR1 MGHDK and CDR2 SYGVNS. The CDR3, as DNA: TGTGCCAGCACCTCTCTGATGGGCATTCAGTACTTC. Its translation: CASTSLMGIQYF.

The rearrangement links TRBV29-1 to TRBJ1-1; 9 bases match TRBD1. The V gene's germline CDR1 is SQVTM and CDR2 ANQGSEA. After removal of 5 bases from V and 5 bases from J, the junction contained 3 bases not matched to a gene. The CDR3 has 12 amino acids. The CDR3 sequence is CSVNRGRTEAFF. The DNA for the CDR3 is TGCAGCGTTAACAGGGGGCGGACTGAAGCTTTCTTT.

V is TRBV29-1 and J is TRBJ1-1; TRBD1 agrees at 8 bases. Germline trimming cut 7 bases from V and 2 bases from J; bases unmatched to any gene: 12. CDR1 and CDR2 from the germline V gene are SQVTM and ANQGSEA. The CDR3 spans 15 residues. CDR3 amino acids: CSAKDRDNGNTEAFF. As DNA, the CDR3 is TGCAGCGCTAAGGACAGGGATAACGGAAACACTGAAGCTTTCTTT.

V is TRBV10-3 and J is TRBJ2-5, with no clear D. This CDR3 has 15 amino acids. Germline values: CDR1 ENHRY, CDR2 SYGVKD. V was clipped by 0 bases and J by 5 bases, with 13 bases between them. The CDR3 region is CAISESSARLETQYF. The CDR3 coding sequence is TGTGCCATCAGTGAGTCATCGGCCAGGTTGGAGACCCAGTACTTC.

This chain joins TRBV5-1 and TRBJ2-7; the match to TRBD2 covers 9 bases. Germline trimming cut 0 bases from V and 2 bases from J; bases unmatched to any gene: 3. The V gene's germline CDR1 is SGHRS and CDR2 YFSETQ. CDR3 length equals 15 residues. DNA for the CDR3: TGCGCCAGCAGCTTGGATGGCGGGAGGGCCTACGAGCAGTACTTC. Amino acid sequence: CASSLDGGRAYEQYF.

The rearrangement uses TRBV28 and TRBJ2-2; no definite D call. V lost 5 bases to trimming and J lost 6 bases, with 16 bases between them. CDR3 length: 15 amino acids. CDR1 and CDR2 from the germline V gene are MDHEN and SYDVKM. The CDR3 coding sequence is TGTGCCAGCAGTAAGAGACCCCGGGCGGCCGGGGAGCTGTTTTTT. Translation gives CASSKRPRAAGELFF.

This CDR3 reads CASSFSEKLFF. CDR3 coding DNA: TGTGCCAGCAGCTTTAGTGAAAAACTGTTTTTT. This chain connects TRBV11-1 to TRBJ1-4; D gene ambiguous. CDR1 and CDR2 from the germline V gene are SGHAT and FQDESV (reference sequence). The CDR3 contains 11 residues. V lost 3 bases to trimming and J lost 7 bases, with 3 bases between them.